The 9 T cell receptor beta chains in this list originate from one sample, sequenced in a study of shared clonotypes between healthy human individuals. The protocol was immunoSEQ multiplex PCR, while the TCRdb copy is restricted to in-frame clones and leaves out a portion. The repertoire has roughly 1 million clones, under 80% of them found once; the top ten carry 1.4% to 1.5%. The sample consisted of memory CD4+ T cells sorted from blood. Subset indicated: CD45RA-negative fraction. These receptors were obtained from a man between 18 and 35 years old in good health.

V gene TRBV2 combines with J gene TRBJ2-3; 10 positions agree with TRBD2. CDR1 SNHLY and CDR2 FYNNEI come from the germline V gene. This CDR3 comprises 18 residues. The V segment lost 2 bases and the J segment 1 base; nucleotides outside the gene matches: 9. DNA of the CDR3: TGTGCCAGCAGTGAATCGGCATTACTAGCGGGGCGCACAGATACGCAGTATTTT. It yields the protein CASSESALLAGRTDTQYF.

This clone was observed many times. The J gene is TRBJ1-5, the V gene TRBV6-5; possibly TRBD1 for D (5 bases). Trimming cost V 3 bases and J 9 bases, with 12 bases left between them. Germline CDR1 reads MNHEY; CDR2 reads SVGAGI. This CDR3 comprises 13 residues. Written as DNA, the CDR3 is TGTGCCAGCAGTTATAAGGGGAACGGGCCCCAGCATTTT. Encoded protein: CASSYKGNGPQHF.

The chain is built from TRBV18 and TRBJ2-3; 7 nucleotides match TRBD1. This CDR3 is 13 amino acids long. Germline CDR1 reads KGHSH; CDR2 reads LQKENI. With V trimmed by 6 bases and J by 4 bases, 4 bases remained unmatched. The CDR3 DNA reads TGTGCCAGCTCGACAGGGTTGTCAGATACGCAGTATTTT. Translation gives CASSTGLSDTQYF.

This clone was observed once. V and J are TRBV20-1 and TRBJ2-1; D not certain. Trimming cost V 6 bases and J 4 bases, with 7 bases left between them. Looked up from germline, CDR1 is DFQATT and CDR2 is SNEGSKA (reference sequence). The CDR3 runs to 11 residues. The CDR3 reads CSAEHYNEQFF. Written as DNA, the CDR3 is TGCAGTGCCGAACATTACAATGAGCAGTTCTTC.

This chain links TRBV2 with TRBJ1-2; 11 nucleotides line up with TRBD1. After removal of 6 bases from V and 8 bases from J, the junction contained 5 bases not matched to a gene. The germline gives CDR1 SNHLY, CDR2 FYNNEI. The CDR3 runs to 13 residues. CDR3 residues: CASRGQGAAGYTF. For the CDR3, the DNA is TGTGCCAGCAGAGGACAGGGGGCGGCGGGCTACACCTTC.

This chain connects TRBV5-1 to TRBJ2-5; 11 bases are shared with TRBD2. With V trimmed by 3 bases and J by 4 bases, 14 bases remained unmatched. CDR3 length: 18 amino acids. Germline values: CDR1 SGHRS, CDR2 YFSETQ. The CDR3 loop reads CASSSTTPGLAVPETQYF. DNA of the CDR3: TGCGCCAGCAGCTCTACTACTCCGGGACTAGCGGTTCCAGAGACCCAGTACTTC.

V and J are TRBV5-6 and TRBJ1-3; the D is unclear. The CDR3 loop spans 15 amino acids. Trimming took off 0 bases at V and 4 bases at J, with 11 bases between the two ends. Germline loops: CDR1 SGHDT, CDR2 YYEEEE. The CDR3 sequence is CASSLAPAPGNTIYF. The CDR3 DNA reads TGTGCCAGCAGCTTGGCCCCGGCACCGGGAAACACCATATATTTT.

This clone was observed once. The chain links TRBV10-3 to TRBJ2-3; 7 nucleotides align to TRBD2. The CDR3 has 15 residues. V shed 6 bases and J 6 bases; nucleotides not matched to a gene: 12. Germline CDR1 and CDR2: ENHRY and SYGVKD. The CDR3 DNA reads as TGTGCCATCAGCTCCCGCCTAGCGGAGAGGGATACGCAGTATTTT. Its protein product is CAISSRLAERDTQYF.

The V gene is TRBV29-1, the J gene TRBJ1-4; a weak D match, TRBD1 (5 bases). This CDR3 is 13 amino acids long. V was cut by 7 bases and J by 7 bases, with 16 bases left in between. Germline V gene sequence: CDR1 SQVTM, CDR2 ANQGSEA. In DNA, the CDR3 is TGCAGCGGCGCAGGGAGGGGAAGTGAAAAACTGTTTTTT. Translation: CSGAGRGSEKLFF.